This T cell receptor beta chain was recovered during a study of blood T cells in healthy people across ages. Study-level results: Changes in expanded clonotypes were possibly confounded, as the CMV status of donors was unknown.

Trimming at V came to 6 bases and at J to 6 bases, leaving 14 bases not matched to a gene. The CDR3 contains 18 residues. Germline CDR1 is LNHDA and CDR2 is SQIVND (reference sequence). A few counts support this clonotype. Its antigen is not identified. Primers used in a second PCR of roughly 6 to 11 cycles were a sample-barcoded 5' primer and a J-beta primer mix. Using its own MiXCR run on the 5' RACE reads, TCRdb lists one record per CDR3 protein. The repertoire holds around 780,000 distinct CDR3 sequences, with roughly 25% as singletons. The data also belong to a second study, concerning T cells of mothers and their children.

Material for sequencing was blood. This clonotype was sampled from a boy younger than 18 in good health. The genes are TRBV19 and TRBJ1-4; 12 bases are a match to TRBD1. The CDR3 nucleotides are TGTGCCAGTAGCCCCGCCGGGACAGGGGGCTTCGGGGATGAAAAACTGTTTTTT. Amino acid sequence: CASSPAGTGGFGDEKLFF. The full variable domain, in which reference TRBV19 and TRBJ1-4 provide the parts outside the CDR3, is DGGITQSPKYLFRKEGQNVTLSCEQNLNHDAMYWYRQDPGQGLRLIYYSQIVNDFQKGDIAEGYSVSREKKESFPLTVTSAQKNPTAFYLCASSPAGTGGFGDEKLFFGSGTQLSVL.